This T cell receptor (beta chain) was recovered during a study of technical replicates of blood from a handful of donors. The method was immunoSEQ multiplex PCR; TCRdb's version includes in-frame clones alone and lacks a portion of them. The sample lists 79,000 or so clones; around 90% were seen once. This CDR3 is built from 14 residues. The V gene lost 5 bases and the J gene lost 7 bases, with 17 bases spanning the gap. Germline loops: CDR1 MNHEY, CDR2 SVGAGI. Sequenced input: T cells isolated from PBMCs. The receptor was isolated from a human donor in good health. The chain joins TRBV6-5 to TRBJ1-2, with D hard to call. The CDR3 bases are TGTGCCAGCAGTCCAGTCGGAGGGTACGGTGGCTACACCTTC. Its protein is CASSPVGGYGGYTF.